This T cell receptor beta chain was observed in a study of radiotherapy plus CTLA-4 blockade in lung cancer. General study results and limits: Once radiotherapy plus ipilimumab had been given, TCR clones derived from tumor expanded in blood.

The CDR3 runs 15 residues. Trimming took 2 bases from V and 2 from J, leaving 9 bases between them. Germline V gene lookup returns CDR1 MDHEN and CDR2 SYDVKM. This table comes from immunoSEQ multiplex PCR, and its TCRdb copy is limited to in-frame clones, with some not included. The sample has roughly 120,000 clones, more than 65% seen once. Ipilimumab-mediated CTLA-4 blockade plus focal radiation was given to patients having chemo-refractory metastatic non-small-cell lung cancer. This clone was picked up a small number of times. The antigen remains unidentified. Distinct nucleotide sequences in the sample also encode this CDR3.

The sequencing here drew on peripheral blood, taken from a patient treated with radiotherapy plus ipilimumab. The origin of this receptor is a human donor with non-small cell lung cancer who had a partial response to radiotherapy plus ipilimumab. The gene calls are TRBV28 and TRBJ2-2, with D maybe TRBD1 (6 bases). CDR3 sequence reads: CASSLTGTNTGELFF. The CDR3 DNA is TGTGCCAGCAGTTTAACCGGGACAAACACCGGGGAGCTGTTTTTT.